The 25 T cell receptor beta chains listed next were all sequenced from one sample in a study of post-analysis software for immune sequencing data. Points from the study as a whole: In patients, TRBV5-6, TRBV5-1 and TRBV20-1 belonged to five TRBV segments found more frequently than in controls.

Incorporated into the TCR beta cDNA libraries were unique molecular identifiers, which served to reduce PCR and sequencing biases. TCRdb re-called the PCR reads with MiXCR, one entry per CDR3 protein. Among about 820,000 distinct CDR3 sequences listed, 53% were seen once. What these receptors recognize is not known. Sequencing was performed on blood. Receptors originate from a girl aged 5 to 17 with multiple sclerosis.

This clonotype was observed a few times. The V and J genes are TRBV4-1 and TRBJ2-5; TRBD2 agrees at 14 bases. The CDR3 runs to 16 residues. Germline lookup yields CDR1 MGHRA and CDR2 YSYEKL. The V and J ends lost 0 bases and 5 bases, in that order; junction bases with no gene match: 2. The CDR3 region is CASSQEGLAGVETQYF. The CDR3 bases are TGCGCCAGCAGCCAAGAGGGACTAGCGGGAGTGGAGACCCAGTACTTC.

The V call is TRBV7-2, the J call TRBJ2-3, with TRBD2 as a possible D gene (6 bases). V lost 5 bases, J lost 2 bases, and 14 bases lay in between. CDR3 size: 15 residues. Germline CDR1 SGHTA, CDR2 FQGNSA. CDR3 nucleotide sequence: TGTGCCAGCAGCCCGTCAGCGGGTCACACAGATACGCAGTATTTT. Amino acids: CASSPSAGHTDTQYF.

This clonotype was observed once. The rearrangement uses TRBV20-1 and TRBJ1-2; the match to TRBD1 covers 10 bases. This CDR3 has 15 residues. The J segment lost 4 bases and the V segment lost 6 bases, leaving 11 bases of the junction unmatched. Germline V gene data show CDR1 as DFQATT and CDR2 as SNEGSKA (reference sequence). The CDR3 here is CSALTATGGIYGYTF. The CDR3 DNA reads TGCAGTGCCCTAACTGCGACAGGGGGCATCTATGGCTACACCTTC.

J is TRBJ2-6 and V is TRBV28; D uncertain. The CDR3 consists of 18 residues. Germline-derived CDR1 and CDR2 are MDHEN and SYDVKM. Trimming stripped 3 bases from V and 0 bases from J, with 15 bases between. The CDR3 nucleotides read TGTGCCAGCAGTTTGTTAGGCTTCACCAACTCTGGGGCCAACGTCCTGACTTTC. This encodes CASSLLGFTNSGANVLTF.

This clonotype was found a few times. The chain recombines TRBV10-3 with TRBJ1-1, with D unclear. The germline V and J ends were trimmed by 4 bases and 3 bases, with 9 bases remaining between them. Germline assignment: CDR1 ENHRY and CDR2 SYGVKD. The length of the CDR3 is 13 residues. The CDR3 sequence is CAISAGSDTEAFF. DNA for the CDR3: TGTGCCATCAGTGCGGGGTCGGACACTGAAGCTTTCTTT.

This chain links TRBV6-9 with TRBJ2-5; TRBD1 matches 10 bases. With 8 bases clipped from V and 7 bases from J, the junction kept 13 bases outside the gene matches. There are 15 residues in the CDR3. Germline CDR1 and CDR2: MNHGY and SVAAGI. The CDR3: CASGQGVRESGTQYF. The DNA for the CDR3 is TGTGCCAGCGGACAGGGGGTACGGGAGTCAGGGACCCAGTACTTC.

V is TRBV10-2 and J is TRBJ2-3; 7 nucleotides align to TRBD2. Germline V lookup: CDR1 WSHSY, CDR2 SAAADI. This CDR3 is built from 14 residues. With 1 base clipped from V and 3 bases from J, the junction kept 1 base outside the gene matches. In nucleotides, the CDR3 is TGCGCCAGCAGTGAGTTGCGGGGGACAGATACGCAGTATTTT. Its protein is CASSELRGTDTQYF.

The rearrangement uses TRBV6-5 and TRBJ2-5; D not resolved. This CDR3 comprises 13 residues. With 6 bases removed from V and 5 bases from J, the gap between germline ends came to 13 bases. The V gene's germline CDR1 is MNHEY and CDR2 SVGAGI. Here the CDR3 reads CASRPVRRETQYF. The CDR3 DNA reads TGTGCCAGCAGACCCGTCCGGCGGGAGACCCAGTACTTC.

The J gene is TRBJ1-6, the V gene TRBV20-1, with a possible D match to TRBD1 (6 bases). The CDR3 length is 15 residues. The germline V gene encodes CDR1 DFQATT and CDR2 SNEGSKA (reference sequence). The germline V and J ends were trimmed by 3 bases and 3 bases, with 12 bases remaining between them. CDR3 loop: CSASDRNDYNSPLHF. In DNA form, the CDR3 reads TGCAGTGCTAGTGACAGGAACGACTATAATTCACCCCTCCACTTT.

This clonotype appeared many times. The chain combines TRBV5-1 with TRBJ1-2; no reliable D call. Germline CDR1 reads SGHRS; CDR2 reads YFSETQ. This CDR3 comprises 13 residues. V lost 0 bases and J 0 bases, leaving 3 bases between the germline ends. The CDR3 region has the DNA TGCGCCAGCAGCTTGGAGGCTAACTATGGCTACACCTTC. Protein: CASSLEANYGYTF.

As regards this clonotype: Germline and junction disagree at one end, which may indicate a read error. The chain is built from TRBV24-1 and TRBJ2-1; D may be TRBD1 (6 bases). The CDR3 runs 12 residues. The germline V gene has CDR1 KGHDR and CDR2 SFDVKD. The DNA for the CDR3 is TGTACCACCAGTGATCCCACAGGGGAGCAGTTCTTC. This sequence encodes CTTSDPTGEQFF.

This chain links TRBV20-1 with TRBJ1-4, with D possibly TRBD1 on 5 matching bases. Trimming removed 7 bases at V and 6 bases at J, with 15 bases between. CDR3 size: 13 residues. The germline CDR1 and CDR2 sequences are DFQATT and SNEGSKA (reference sequence). CDR3 DNA: TGCAGTGTAAGATCCCCGGGGGATGAAAAACTGTTTTTT. Residues: CSVRSPGDEKLFF.

This chain links TRBV5-1 with TRBJ2-1; 7 bases line up with TRBD2. J gave up 7 bases and V 0 bases, and 7 bases lay outside the gene matches. Germline V gene lookup returns CDR1 SGHRS and CDR2 YFSETQ. This CDR3 has 15 residues. The CDR3 DNA sequence: TGCGCCAGCAGCTTGGGTTGGACTAGGGAGAATGAGCAGTTCTTC. Protein product: CASSLGWTRENEQFF.

This clonotype showed up just a few times. The CDR3 reads CSVEVRIQETQYF. The CDR3 nucleotides read TGCAGCGTTGAAGTACGGATTCAAGAGACCCAGTACTTC. The chain links TRBV29-1 to TRBJ2-5; D not resolved. The CDR3 spans 13 residues. The V end lost 1 base, the J end lost 2 bases, and 8 bases lay between the germline ends. Per germline, CDR1 SQVTM and CDR2 ANQGSEA.

This chain connects TRBV10-3 to TRBJ2-7; perhaps TRBD1 as D (6 bases). V was cut by 0 bases and J by 2 bases, with 14 bases left in between. Germline-derived CDR1 and CDR2 are ENHRY and SYGVKD. The CDR3 contains 16 residues. This chain's CDR3 is CAISESAGDTPYEQYF. The CDR3 nucleotides read TGTGCCATCAGTGAGTCAGCAGGGGATACCCCCTACGAGCAGTACTTC.

This sequence joins TRBV5-6 and TRBJ2-5; possible D gene TRBD2, 6 bases. The DNA end is more similar to TRBJ2-7, so the J call may be wrong. This CDR3 is 15 amino acids long. Germline loops: CDR1 SGHDT, CDR2 YYEEEE. The CDR3 sequence: CASSLLAVAAYEQYF. For the CDR3, the DNA is TGTGCCAGCAGCTTACTAGCAGTCGCAGCCTACGAGCAGTACTTC.

This clonotype has a handful of counts. The chain employs TRBV5-1 and TRBJ2-5; tentatively, D is TRBD1 (6 bases). Germline CDR1 SGHRS, CDR2 YFSETQ. This CDR3 has 15 residues. Deletions cut 2 bases from V and 2 bases from J, with 13 bases between. The CDR3 sequence: CASSFKGVKQETQYF. The CDR3 DNA follows: TGCGCCAGCAGCTTCAAGGGGGTAAAACAAGAGACCCAGTACTTC.

The CDR3 DNA is TGTGCCAGCAGTTACGGGCTCATGTCCATTTACAATGAGCAGTTCTTC. Its protein is CASSYGLMSIYNEQFF. V and J are TRBV6-5 and TRBJ2-1; D not resolved. With 2 bases removed from V and 4 bases from J, the gap between germline ends came to 15 bases. CDR1 and CDR2 from the germline V gene are MNHEY and SVGAGI. The CDR3 covers 16 residues.

The genes are TRBV27 and TRBJ1-5; 7 bases are a match to TRBD1. V lost 4 bases and J lost 6; bases outside the gene matches: 3. The CDR3 has 13 amino acids. Germline V gene data show CDR1 as MNHEY and CDR2 as SMNVEV (reference sequence). The DNA of the CDR3 is TGTGCCAGCAGTTCGACAGGGAGTCAGCCCCAGCATTTT. Amino acid sequence: CASSSTGSQPQHF.

In this sample, this clonotype turned up a few times. The gene calls are TRBV29-1 and TRBJ1-2; tentatively, D is TRBD1 (5 bases). CDR3 length equals 13 residues. Germline CDR1 SQVTM, CDR2 ANQGSEA. Trimming left V 5 bases short and J 4 bases short, with 14 bases between. The CDR3 DNA reads TGCAGCGTTAATGGGGGTGACGGCTATGGCTACACCTTC. This gives the protein CSVNGGDGYGYTF.

This clonotype occurred a few times. The chain uses TRBV20-1 and TRBJ2-1, with TRBD2 identical over 15 bases. The ends lost 1 base at V and 4 bases at J; junction bases unmatched: 2. The CDR3 has 16 residues. Germline assignment: CDR1 DFQATT and CDR2 SNEGSKA (reference sequence). The CDR3 region has the DNA TGCAGTGCTAGAGTAGGACTAGCGGGAGGGTACAATGAGCAGTTCTTC. This encodes CSARVGLAGGYNEQFF.

CDR3 protein: CASSWDWSSYNEQFF. CDR3 nucleotide sequence: TGTGCCAGCAGTTGGGACTGGAGCTCCTACAATGAGCAGTTCTTC. This chain uses TRBV6-5 with TRBJ2-1; the D gene is possibly TRBD2 (6 bases). Trimming pared 4 bases from V and 0 bases from J, leaving 10 bases between. From germline, CDR1 is MNHEY and CDR2 SVGAGI. The CDR3 is 15 amino acids.

This clonotype came up a few times. The chain recombines TRBV12-3 or TRBV12-4 with TRBJ1-4; D is ambiguous. The CDR3 is made up of 14 amino acids. V was cut by 5 bases and J by 1 base, with 8 bases left in between. In DNA form, the CDR3 reads TGTGCCAGCAGTGTCACTGTAACTAATGAAAAACTGTTTTTT. Its translation: CASSVTVTNEKLFF.

This clonotype was detected a few times. The rearrangement uses TRBV20-1 and TRBJ2-1; no definite D call. The CDR3 is 14 amino acids. Trimming cost V 0 bases and J 8 bases, with 14 bases left between them. Germline V gene data show CDR1 as DFQATT and CDR2 as SNEGSKA (reference sequence). Written as DNA, the CDR3 is TGCAGTGCTAGAGATCGGGTGGGCATTCATGAGCAGTTCTTC. This codes for CSARDRVGIHEQFF.

The chain links TRBV3-1 to TRBJ1-5; D unclear. This CDR3 comprises 12 residues. Deletions cut 0 bases from V and 5 bases from J, with 2 bases between. Per the germline V gene, CDR1 is LGHDT and CDR2 is YNNKEL (reference sequence). The CDR3 here is CASSQDDQPQHF. The CDR3 DNA is TGTGCCAGCAGCCAAGATGATCAGCCCCAGCATTTT.